One and the same sample provided the 26 T cell receptor beta chains below, sequenced in a study of early T cells in non-severe SARS-CoV-2 infection. TCRdb reprocessed the 5' RACE reads via MiXCR and lists one record per CDR3 protein. The sample has about 39,000 distinct CDR3 sequences; 6% to 8.5% are singletons. Sequencing was carried out using whole blood. The source is an adult who was a healthcare worker with PCR-confirmed SARS-CoV-2 infection or an uninfected control (not recorded which).

V gene TRBV4-3 combines with J gene TRBJ2-3, with a weak D call TRBD2 (5 bases). The CDR3 runs 17 residues. The germline V and J ends were trimmed by 4 bases and 5 bases, with 22 bases remaining between them. Germline V gene lookup returns CDR1 LGHNA and CDR2 YSLEER. The DNA for the CDR3 is TGCGCCAGCAGCCCTCCTAGGACTGGCCCGGGCATAGATACGCAGTATTTT. It yields the protein CASSPPRTGPGIDTQYF.

CDR3 loop: CASSLQSGSPQYF. CDR3 bases: TGTGCCAGCAGCTTGCAATCCGGGTCCCCACAGTACTTC. This chain links TRBV11-3 with TRBJ2-5, with D unclear. This CDR3 is built from 13 residues. Trimming took off 3 bases at V and 11 bases at J, with 16 bases between the two ends. The germline gives CDR1 SGHNT, CDR2 YENEEA.

This CDR3 is CASSPLERISYEQYF. The DNA for the CDR3 is TGTGCCAGCAGCCCACTGGAAAGGATCTCCTACGAGCAGTACTTC. The chain employs TRBV27 and TRBJ2-7; no clear D. Trimming took off 6 bases at V and 0 bases at J, with 15 bases between the two ends. Germline lookup yields CDR1 MNHEY and CDR2 SMNVEV (reference sequence). The CDR3 is 15 residues long.

This clonotype was detected many times. V and J are TRBV19 and TRBJ1-5, with 8 bases fitting TRBD1. The J segment lost 2 bases and the V segment lost 6 bases, leaving 6 bases of the junction unmatched. The CDR3 length is 15 residues. Germline lookup yields CDR1 LNHDA and CDR2 SQIVND (reference sequence). The CDR3 loop reads CASRTTGAGNQPQHF. DNA for the CDR3: TGTGCCAGTAGAACGACAGGGGCGGGCAATCAGCCCCAGCATTTT.

This clonotype was counted many times. The chain uses TRBV7-2 and TRBJ2-1; no firm D call. Germline V gene data show CDR1 as SGHTA and CDR2 as FQGNSA. The CDR3 sequence is 12 residues long. Trimming stripped 5 bases from V and 4 bases from J, with 6 bases between. CDR3: CASSAQYNEQFF. The CDR3 DNA follows: TGTGCCAGCAGCGCCCAATACAATGAGCAGTTCTTC. The full variable domain, its missing parts supplied by reference TRBV7-2 and TRBJ2-1, is GAGVSQSPSNKVTEKGKDVELRCDPISGHTALYWYRQSLGQGLEFLIYFQGNSAPDKSGLPSDRFSAERTGGSVSTLTIQRTQQEDSAVYLCASSAQYNEQFFGPGTRLTVL.

This clonotype was observed a few times. The chain combines TRBV7-8 with TRBJ2-3; D not certain. The CDR3 has 14 residues. Between the trimmed V and J ends, which lost 3 bases and 6 bases, there was a span of 13 bases. In germline, CDR1 is SGHVS, CDR2 FQNEAQ. The CDR3 nucleotides read TGTGCCAGCAGCTTTAAAGGCCCCCTGGATACGCAGTATTTT. Protein: CASSFKGPLDTQYF.

The chain carries TRBV27 and TRBJ2-3; a weak D match, TRBD1 (6 bases). V lost 4 bases and J lost 4, with 15 bases in between. CDR3 length equals 15 residues. The germline V gene has CDR1 MNHEY and CDR2 SMNVEV (reference sequence). The CDR3 reads CASSSQGPWADTQYF. For the CDR3, the DNA is TGTGCCAGCAGTTCACAGGGCCCTTGGGCAGATACGCAGTATTTT.

Many counts were recorded for this clonotype. The chain has TRBV29-1 and TRBJ1-1, with a possible D match to TRBD1 (6 bases). Germline CDR1 and CDR2: SQVTM and ANQGSEA. The CDR3 has 13 residues. The germline V and J ends were trimmed by 7 bases and 5 bases, with 17 bases remaining between them. Here the CDR3 reads CSALTGFRTEAFF. DNA for the CDR3: TGCAGCGCTTTAACAGGGTTCCGAACTGAAGCTTTCTTT.

The rearrangement uses TRBV12-3 or TRBV12-4 and TRBJ2-5; possibly TRBD2 for D (5 bases). CDR3 length equals 12 residues. The V end was cut by 2 bases, the J end by 7 bases, with 8 bases between. CDR3 DNA sequence: TGTGCCAGCAGTTTATCGGGGAGGACCCAGTACTTC. Its translation is CASSLSGRTQYF.

This clonotype appeared many times. The chain recombines TRBV28 with TRBJ2-5; D remains ambiguous. Trimming pared 6 bases from V and 4 bases from J, leaving 15 bases between. Germline lookup yields CDR1 MDHEN and CDR2 SYDVKM. CDR3 length equals 14 residues. Written as DNA, the CDR3 is TGTGCCAGCAGCTTAGCCGGGTTCGGAGAGACCCAGTACTTC. Translation: CASSLAGFGETQYF.

V and J are TRBV4-2 and TRBJ2-5; 9 bases match TRBD1. Trimming at V came to 3 bases and at J to 3 bases, leaving 17 bases not matched to a gene. Germline CDR1 and CDR2: LGHNA and YNFKEQ. The CDR3 consists of 19 residues. Here the CDR3 DNA reads TGTGCCAGCAGCCACGGACAGGGGATGCGATCGGGGGCAAAAGAGACCCAGTACTTC. This translates into CASSHGQGMRSGAKETQYF.

This clonotype was detected ten times or more. V is TRBV30 and J is TRBJ1-6; D gene ambiguous. CDR1 is GTSNPN and CDR2 is SVGIG in the germline V gene (reference sequence). Trimming removed 5 bases from V and 10 bases from J, with 15 bases in between. CDR3 size: 13 residues. The CDR3 region is CAWEKPNGSPLHF. The CDR3 bases are TGTGCCTGGGAAAAGCCGAACGGATCACCCCTCCACTTT.

This clonotype was recorded many times. The chain couples TRBV28 to TRBJ1-1; the D gene is possibly TRBD1 (6 bases). V gave up 8 bases and J gave up 4 bases, with 17 bases separating them. The CDR3 is made up of 14 amino acids. Per germline, CDR1 MDHEN and CDR2 SYDVKM. CDR3 in amino acids: CASGLQEGGTEAFF. CDR3 DNA sequence: TGTGCCAGCGGACTCCAGGAGGGGGGCACTGAAGCTTTCTTT.

This clonotype was observed a few times. Here the CDR3 DNA reads TGCGCCAGCAGCCAAGAAAGAGGAGGGGGTCGCGAGTACTTC. Its translation is CASSQERGGGREYF. The chain combines TRBV4-3 with TRBJ2-7, with D perhaps assigned TRBD1 or TRBD2 (6 bases each). Germline-derived CDR1 and CDR2 are LGHNA and YSLEER. Between the trimmed V and J ends, which lost 0 bases and 11 bases, there was a span of 17 bases. This CDR3 contains 14 residues.

The table lists this clonotype with many counts. This chain joins TRBV29-1 and TRBJ1-6; D is perhaps TRBD1 (5 bases). Germline loops: CDR1 SQVTM, CDR2 ANQGSEA. V shed 4 bases and J shed 8 bases, with 15 bases lying between them. This CDR3 region has 14 residues. The CDR3 DNA is TGCAGCGTTGCAGCCGGACATAGGGATTCACCCCTCCACTTT. Protein sequence: CSVAAGHRDSPLHF.

The chain is built from TRBV15 and TRBJ2-7; 7 bases match TRBD1. The V segment lost 0 bases and the J segment 1 base; nucleotides outside the gene matches: 15. CDR1 is LNHNV and CDR2 is YYDKDF in the germline V gene (reference sequence). This CDR3 is 19 amino acids long. The CDR3 nucleotides are TGTGCCACCAGCAGAGACCCCGCGTCGGTGACAGGGTGGTCCTACGAGCAGTACTTC. It translates to CATSRDPASVTGWSYEQYF.

The genes are TRBV12-3 or TRBV12-4 and TRBJ1-1; possibly TRBD1 for D (6 bases). The V and J ends lost 5 bases and 1 base respectively, with 17 bases between them. The CDR3 runs to 16 residues. The CDR3 region has the DNA TGTGCCAGCAGTCCCATACTACAGGGTACGAACACTGAAGCTTTCTTT. Amino acids: CASSPILQGTNTEAFF.

This clonotype was recorded at least ten times. The rearrangement uses TRBV4-2 and TRBJ1-2, with D unresolved. The germline gives CDR1 LGHNA, CDR2 YNFKEQ. V was pared by 0 bases and J by 4 bases, with 12 bases between. The CDR3 sequence is 15 residues long. CDR3 loop: CASSQDGQVGYGYTF. DNA of the CDR3: TGTGCCAGCAGCCAAGACGGGCAGGTCGGCTATGGCTACACCTTC.

This clonotype was seen ten or more times. This sequence joins TRBV12-3 or TRBV12-4 and TRBJ1-2; 8 bases fit TRBD1. J lost 6 bases, V lost 5 bases, and 8 bases had no gene match. This CDR3 contains 14 residues. CDR3 in amino acids: CASSTTTGVNGYTF. CDR3 DNA sequence: TGTGCCAGCAGTACAACGACAGGGGTGAATGGCTACACCTTC.

This clonotype was detected ten times or more. The rearrangement joins TRBV10-2 to TRBJ2-7; D is uncertain. V was pared by 3 bases and J by 7 bases, with 13 bases between. The CDR3 is 13 amino acids. Germline V gene sequence: CDR1 WSHSY, CDR2 SAAADI. The CDR3 region is CASSENRLGEQYF. The CDR3 DNA follows: TGCGCCAGCAGTGAAAACAGATTGGGGGAGCAGTACTTC.

This chain links TRBV5-6 with TRBJ1-4; D might be TRBD1 (5 bases). Trimming pared 4 bases from V and 7 bases from J, leaving 17 bases between. CDR3 length: 15 residues. Germline CDR1 is SGHDT and CDR2 is YYEEEE. The CDR3 coding sequence is TGTGCCAGCAGCCCCAAGGGGCAGGGAGGTGAAAAACTGTTTTTT. As protein: CASSPKGQGGEKLFF.

In its sample, this clonotype was seen many times. The rearrangement joins TRBV12-3 or TRBV12-4 to TRBJ1-4, with TRBD1 matching over 9 bases. J was trimmed by 7 bases and V by 4 bases; bases with no gene match: 7. The CDR3 consists of 15 residues. The chain's CDR3 is CASSSSQGAPEKLFF. In nucleotides, the CDR3 is TGTGCCAGCAGTTCCTCACAGGGGGCGCCTGAAAAACTGTTTTTT.

This clonotype was counted ten times or more. This sequence joins TRBV10-1 and TRBJ1-1; D not certain. This CDR3 spans 15 amino acids. V was shortened by 3 bases and J by 1 base, with 12 bases between the two germline ends. Germline V gene sequence: CDR1 WNHNN, CDR2 SYGVQD (reference sequence). This chain's CDR3 is CASSDSVRTNTEAFF. CDR3 nucleotides: TGCGCCAGCAGTGATTCGGTGCGGACGAACACTGAAGCTTTCTTT.

This clonotype showed up just a few times. The chain is built from TRBV28 and TRBJ2-3; 12 bases agree with TRBD2. With 11 bases clipped from V and 2 bases from J, the junction kept 8 bases outside the gene matches. The length of the CDR3 is 15 residues. Germline V CDR1 and CDR2: MDHEN, SYDVKM. CDR3 bases: TGTGCCTCCTCGACTAGCGGGGGTGCCACAGATACGCAGTATTTT. Its protein product is CASSTSGGATDTQYF. The full variable domain, its missing parts supplied by reference TRBV28 and TRBJ2-3, is DVKVTQSSRYLVKRTGEKVFLECVQDMDHENMFWYRQDPGLGLRLIYFSYDVKMKEKGDIPEGYSVSREKKERFSLILESASTNQTSMYLCASSTSGGATDTQYFGPGTRLTVL.

This clonotype occurred many times. CDR3 sequence: CASSRQGWNTGELFF. CDR3 nucleotides: TGTGCCAGCAGCCGACAGGGGTGGAACACCGGGGAGCTGTTTTTT. The J gene is TRBJ2-2, the V gene TRBV7-8, with 8 bases lining up with TRBD1. J lost 1 base, V lost 5 bases, and 3 bases had no gene match. The CDR3 extends over 15 amino acids. Germline V lookup: CDR1 SGHVS, CDR2 FQNEAQ.

Ten or more counts support this clonotype. V and J are TRBV7-2 and TRBJ2-7; tentatively, D is TRBD2 (5 bases). Germline-derived CDR1 and CDR2 are SGHTA and FQGNSA. CDR3 size: 14 residues. The V and J ends lost 1 base and 3 bases respectively, with 10 bases between them. The CDR3 reads CASSLGYGIYEQYF. CDR3 DNA sequence: TGTGCCAGCAGCTTAGGATACGGGATCTACGAGCAGTACTTC.